These T cell receptor beta chains were read from a single sample in a study of T-cell reconstitution after alpha-beta-depleted transplantation in children. TCRdb called the PCR reads again in MiXCR, with one record for every CDR3 protein. The data contain over 550,000 distinct CDR3 sequences, over 9.5% of them singletons. This material consisted of PBMCs from the stem cell graft donor, taken from the stem cell graft. These receptors all stem from a human donor who donated a stem cell graft to a child with acute myeloid leukemia. The CDR3 runs from the conserved cysteine through the conserved F or W. The order of the fields is clone size, D gene, J gene, V gene, CDR3 DNA, CDR3 protein. D genes are given only for firm matches. Size tells how often a clone was seen (once, few, many) or the class of an expanded clone, and some rows leave it out.

abundance: many; d_gene: .; j_gene: TRBJ2-1; v_gene: TRBV6-2/TRBV6-3; CDR3nt: TGTGCCAGCAGTTACCGGAAAACTGGGGTCAATGAGCAGTTCTTC; CDR3aa: CASSYRKTGVNEQFF
abundance: many; d_gene: .; j_gene: TRBJ2-2; v_gene: TRBV20-1; CDR3nt: TGCAGTGCTGGAGATATGGGGGAGCTGTTTTTT; CDR3aa: CSAGDMGELFF
abundance: few; d_gene: .; j_gene: TRBJ2-1; v_gene: TRBV7-3; CDR3nt: TGTGCCAGCAGCTTATGGGACGAATCCTACAATGAGCAGTTCTTC; CDR3aa: CASSLWDESYNEQFF
abundance: few; d_gene: .; j_gene: TRBJ1-1; v_gene: TRBV28; CDR3nt: TGTGCCAGCAGTTTTGAAGGCATAACTGAAGCTTTCTTT; CDR3aa: CASSFEGITEAFF
abundance: few; d_gene: .; j_gene: TRBJ2-7; v_gene: TRBV30; CDR3nt: TGTGCCTGGAGGCTCGGGTCGCCCTACGAGCAGTACTTC; CDR3aa: CAWRLGSPYEQYF
abundance: .; d_gene: .; j_gene: TRBJ1-1; v_gene: TRBV4-2; CDR3nt: TGTGCCAGCAGCCAAGATGTTGAAGCTTTCTTT; CDR3aa: CASSQDVEAFF
abundance: .; d_gene: TRBD2; j_gene: TRBJ2-3; v_gene: TRBV11-2; CDR3nt: TGTGCCAGCACCGAAAGCGGGGCCCCTAGCACAGATACGCAGTATTTT; CDR3aa: CASTESGAPSTDTQYF
abundance: .; d_gene: .; j_gene: TRBJ1-1; v_gene: TRBV5-1; CDR3nt: TGCGCCAGCAGCTTGTACAGGCCTGAGAACACTGAAGCTTTCTTT; CDR3aa: CASSLYRPENTEAFF
abundance: .; d_gene: TRBD1; j_gene: TRBJ1-1; v_gene: TRBV18; CDR3nt: TGTGCCAGCTCACCTAACAGGGGACTCCACACTGAAGCTTTCTTT; CDR3aa: CASSPNRGLHTEAFF
abundance: many; d_gene: TRBD2; j_gene: TRBJ2-5; v_gene: TRBV28; CDR3nt: TGTGCCAGCAGTCTCTCCGGACTAGCGGGAGAGACCCAGTACTTC; CDR3aa: CASSLSGLAGETQYF
abundance: many; d_gene: .; j_gene: TRBJ1-3; v_gene: TRBV7-9; CDR3nt: TGTGCCAGCAGCTTAGAAAGAAACACCATATATTTT; CDR3aa: CASSLERNTIYF
abundance: .; d_gene: TRBD2; j_gene: TRBJ2-7; v_gene: TRBV20-1; CDR3nt: TGCAGTGCTAGTCTGCCTAGCGGGAGCGAATCCTACGAGCAGTACTTC; CDR3aa: CSASLPSGSESYEQYF
abundance: few; d_gene: .; j_gene: TRBJ1-2; v_gene: TRBV29-1; CDR3nt: TGCAGCGTTGCGATTAACTATGGCTACACCTTC; CDR3aa: CSVAINYGYTF
abundance: .; d_gene: .; j_gene: TRBJ1-1; v_gene: TRBV29-1; CDR3nt: TGCAGCGTAGCTTTAGGGCAGGGTCGGATGAACACTGAAGCTTTCTTT; CDR3aa: CSVALGQGRMNTEAFF
abundance: many; d_gene: TRBD1; j_gene: TRBJ1-5; v_gene: TRBV7-9; CDR3nt: TGTGCCAGCAGCTCCTACCCCCTTGGACAGGGCAATCAGCCCCAGCATTTT; CDR3aa: CASSSYPLGQGNQPQHF
abundance: .; d_gene: .; j_gene: TRBJ2-5; v_gene: TRBV14; CDR3nt: TGTGCCAGCAGTTACCGGCCAATGGTGTTGGGAGAGACCCAGTACTTC; CDR3aa: CASSYRPMVLGETQYF
abundance: .; d_gene: .; j_gene: TRBJ2-2; v_gene: TRBV6-2/TRBV6-3; CDR3nt: TGTGCCAGCAGCCGAACACCTAGGGCCGGGGAGCTGTTTTTT; CDR3aa: CASSRTPRAGELFF
abundance: many; d_gene: .; j_gene: TRBJ2-1; v_gene: TRBV7-2; CDR3nt: TGTGCCAGCAGCTTAAGAAGCGACCCGCAGTTCTTC; CDR3aa: CASSLRSDPQFF
abundance: .; d_gene: .; j_gene: TRBJ2-7; v_gene: TRBV28; CDR3nt: TGTGCCAGCAGCCGGCCGGCGGACGGATCCTACGAGCAGTACTTC; CDR3aa: CASSRPADGSYEQYF
abundance: many; d_gene: TRBD2; j_gene: TRBJ2-1; v_gene: TRBV5-1; CDR3nt: TGCGCCAGCAGCTCCTCCCTAGCGGGAGTGTTAAATGAGCAGTTCTTC; CDR3aa: CASSSSLAGVLNEQFF
abundance: .; d_gene: TRBD2; j_gene: TRBJ2-1; v_gene: TRBV28; CDR3nt: TGTGCCAGCAGTCAGTCGGGACTAGCGGGAGGCGGGGCCTACAATGAGCAGTTCTTC; CDR3aa: CASSQSGLAGGGAYNEQFF
abundance: many; d_gene: TRBD1; j_gene: TRBJ2-7; v_gene: TRBV6-6; CDR3nt: TGTGCCAGCAGTTACATGGGGACAGGGGAGTACTTC; CDR3aa: CASSYMGTGEYF
abundance: few; d_gene: .; j_gene: TRBJ2-5; v_gene: TRBV27; CDR3nt: TGTGCCAGCAGGGACGGCCTATGGAGCCAGTACTTC; CDR3aa: CASRDGLWSQYF
abundance: .; d_gene: TRBD2; j_gene: TRBJ2-3; v_gene: TRBV4-2; CDR3nt: TGTGCCAGCAGCCCCATGGGACTAGCGACCAGCACAGATACGCAGTATTTT; CDR3aa: CASSPMGLATSTDTQYF
abundance: many; d_gene: .; j_gene: TRBJ1-1; v_gene: TRBV4-3; CDR3nt: TGCGCCAGCAGCCAGCGGACAGCGAACACTGAAGCTTTCTTT; CDR3aa: CASSQRTANTEAFF
abundance: .; d_gene: .; j_gene: TRBJ2-3; v_gene: TRBV4-2; CDR3nt: TGTGCCAGCAGCCAGAGACCCGGGGGCACAGATACGCAGTATTTT; CDR3aa: CASSQRPGGTDTQYF
abundance: .; d_gene: .; j_gene: TRBJ1-6; v_gene: TRBV18; CDR3nt: TGTGCCAGCTCAATAGACGGCAATTCACCCCTCCACTTT; CDR3aa: CASSIDGNSPLHF
abundance: medium-sized; d_gene: .; j_gene: TRBJ2-7; v_gene: TRBV5-1; CDR3nt: TGCGCCAGCAGCTTGGAAGGGGGGTCGAGCTCCTACGAGCAGTACTTC; CDR3aa: CASSLEGGSSSYEQYF
abundance: few; d_gene: TRBD2; j_gene: TRBJ2-7; v_gene: TRBV28; CDR3nt: TGTGCCAGCGGGACTAGCGGGAGCGGAGGGCAGTACTTC; CDR3aa: CASGTSGSGGQYF
abundance: .; d_gene: .; j_gene: TRBJ2-5; v_gene: TRBV9; CDR3nt: TGTGCCAGCAGCGTAGGGTTGAAGAAGGGGGAGACCCAGTACTTC; CDR3aa: CASSVGLKKGETQYF
abundance: .; d_gene: .; j_gene: TRBJ1-4; v_gene: TRBV15; CDR3nt: TGTGCCACCAGCAGGGGAACCACTAATGAAAAACTGTTTTTT; CDR3aa: CATSRGTTNEKLFF
abundance: .; d_gene: .; j_gene: TRBJ2-7; v_gene: TRBV20-1; CDR3nt: TGCAGTGCAGAGGGGCCCGCAAACCGGCAGTACTTC; CDR3aa: CSAEGPANRQYF
abundance: few; d_gene: TRBD1; j_gene: TRBJ2-1; v_gene: TRBV4-2; CDR3nt: TGTGCCAGCAGCCAGGTCGGGGGACAGGGGATTCGGAATGAGCAGTTCTTC; CDR3aa: CASSQVGGQGIRNEQFF
abundance: few; d_gene: .; j_gene: TRBJ2-1; v_gene: TRBV7-9; CDR3nt: TGTGCCAGCAGCCGGGACTCCCTAATCGAGCAGTTCTTC; CDR3aa: CASSRDSLIEQFF
abundance: many; d_gene: TRBD1; j_gene: TRBJ2-7; v_gene: TRBV20-1; CDR3nt: TGCAGTGCAAGGGACAGCCTCTACGAGCAGTACTTC; CDR3aa: CSARDSLYEQYF
abundance: .; d_gene: .; j_gene: TRBJ2-1; v_gene: TRBV6-2/TRBV6-3; CDR3nt: TGTGCCAGCAGTTACTTCGGGACCTACAATGAGCAGTTCTTC; CDR3aa: CASSYFGTYNEQFF
abundance: .; d_gene: TRBD2; j_gene: TRBJ2-3; v_gene: TRBV20-1; CDR3nt: TGCAGTGCTAGAGACCCGGGACTAATGACAGATACGCAGTATTTT; CDR3aa: CSARDPGLMTDTQYF
abundance: few; d_gene: TRBD1; j_gene: TRBJ2-1; v_gene: TRBV18; CDR3nt: TGTGCCAGCTCAAAGTCCTCCGGGACAGTAAGCTCCTACAATGAGCAGTTCTTC; CDR3aa: CASSKSSGTVSSYNEQFF
abundance: many; d_gene: TRBD1; j_gene: TRBJ1-1; v_gene: TRBV29-1; CDR3nt: TGCAGCGTCGCTTACCCCCCGGGACAGACGAACACTGAAGCTTTCTTT; CDR3aa: CSVAYPPGQTNTEAFF
abundance: few; d_gene: .; j_gene: TRBJ2-2; v_gene: TRBV20-1; CDR3nt: TGCAGTGCTACGCCACGGAGAGTTATGGGGCCAAACACCGGGGAGCTGTTTTTT; CDR3aa: CSATPRRVMGPNTGELFF
abundance: .; d_gene: .; j_gene: TRBJ2-3; v_gene: TRBV5-1; CDR3nt: TGCGCCAGCAGCCGGGGAGAGGATACGCAGTATTTT; CDR3aa: CASSRGEDTQYF
abundance: few; d_gene: .; j_gene: TRBJ1-5; v_gene: TRBV6-2/TRBV6-3; CDR3nt: TGTGCCAGCAGTTATCGGGCCACTAGCAATCAGCCCCAGCATTTT; CDR3aa: CASSYRATSNQPQHF
abundance: few; d_gene: .; j_gene: TRBJ2-1; v_gene: TRBV28; CDR3nt: TGTGCCAGCAGTCCCTCCCTTGGCAATGAGCAGTTCTTC; CDR3aa: CASSPSLGNEQFF
abundance: .; d_gene: .; j_gene: TRBJ1-4; v_gene: TRBV5-1; CDR3nt: TGCGCCAGCAGCTTGGAGCCAATCCGGGCTAATGAAAAACTGTTTTTT; CDR3aa: CASSLEPIRANEKLFF
abundance: .; d_gene: .; j_gene: TRBJ2-5; v_gene: TRBV7-2; CDR3nt: TGTGCCAGCAGTTACTACTCCCAAGAGACCCAGTACTTC; CDR3aa: CASSYYSQETQYF
abundance: many; d_gene: .; j_gene: TRBJ2-2; v_gene: TRBV7-7; CDR3nt: TGTGCTAGCAGCCCCTTGAGAAATACCGGGGAGCTGTTTTTT; CDR3aa: CASSPLRNTGELFF
abundance: many; d_gene: .; j_gene: TRBJ2-3; v_gene: TRBV6-5; CDR3nt: TGTGCCAGCTCTCCTAGAGCAGATACGCAGTATTTT; CDR3aa: CASSPRADTQYF
abundance: few; d_gene: .; j_gene: TRBJ2-7; v_gene: TRBV24-1; CDR3nt: TGTGCCACCAGTGTGAGGGGGAAATCCTACGAGCAGTACTTC; CDR3aa: CATSVRGKSYEQYF
abundance: .; d_gene: TRBD2; j_gene: TRBJ2-3; v_gene: TRBV7-2; CDR3nt: TGTGCCAGCAGCTTAGTCTCGGGGCGGGAGAACAGGCAGTATTTT; CDR3aa: CASSLVSGRENRQYF
abundance: few; d_gene: .; j_gene: TRBJ1-5; v_gene: TRBV15; CDR3nt: TGTGCCACCAGCCCCGGGGGAATGAGCAATCAGCCCCAGCATTTT; CDR3aa: CATSPGGMSNQPQHF
abundance: .; d_gene: TRBD1; j_gene: TRBJ1-5; v_gene: TRBV15; CDR3nt: TGTGCCACCAATAACGACAGGGTCGGCAATCAGCCCCAGCATTTT; CDR3aa: CATNNDRVGNQPQHF